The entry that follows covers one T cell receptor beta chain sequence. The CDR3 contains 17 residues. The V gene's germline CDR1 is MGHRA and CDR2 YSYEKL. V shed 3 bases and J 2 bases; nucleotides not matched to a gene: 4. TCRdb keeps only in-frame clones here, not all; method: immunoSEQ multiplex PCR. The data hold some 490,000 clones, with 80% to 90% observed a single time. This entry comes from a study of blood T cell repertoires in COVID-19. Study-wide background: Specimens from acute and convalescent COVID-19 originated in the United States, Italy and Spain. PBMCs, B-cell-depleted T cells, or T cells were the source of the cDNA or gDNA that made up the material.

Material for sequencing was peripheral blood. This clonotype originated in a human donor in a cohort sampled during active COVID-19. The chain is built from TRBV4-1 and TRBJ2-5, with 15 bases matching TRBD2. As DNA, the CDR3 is TGCGCCAGCAGCCAGGGGGGACTAGCGGGAGGACAAGAGACCCAGTACTTC. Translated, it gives CASSQGGLAGGQETQYF.